The rows below give T cell receptor beta chains drawn from one sample of a study of CD8 T cells in ankylosing spondylitis. TCRdb fed the 5' RACE reads into MiXCR, producing one record per CDR3 protein. The sample consists of 35,000 to 50,000 distinct CDR3 sequences, around 10% of them appearing once. The sequenced material came from blood, either unsorted or a sorted T cell fraction (not recorded which). All receptors derive from a male donor with ankylosing spondylitis or in good health (not recorded which). CDR3s include the opening cysteine and the closing phenylalanine or tryptophan. A D gene is named only where the DNA matches it firmly. The listing skips clone size in some rows; elsewhere it reads once, few, many or a size class.

d_gene: NA
abundance: many
j_gene: TRBJ2-4
v_gene: TRBV4-2
CDR3aa: CASSQSRGQGIQYF
CDR3nt: TGTGCCAGCAGCCAATCCCGGGGCCAAGGAATTCAGTACTTC

d_gene: NA
abundance: NA
j_gene: TRBJ2-3
v_gene: TRBV12-3/TRBV12-4
CDR3aa: CASSFRQVGDTQYF
CDR3nt: TGTGCCAGCAGTTTCCGACAGGTGGGAGATACGCAGTATTTT

d_gene: NA
abundance: many
j_gene: TRBJ1-1
v_gene: TRBV11-2
CDR3aa: CASSLFAGGDTEAFF
CDR3nt: TGTGCCAGCAGCTTATTTGCTGGGGGGGACACTGAAGCTTTCTTT

d_gene: TRBD1
abundance: many
j_gene: TRBJ1-1
v_gene: TRBV20-1
CDR3aa: CSAKVEGQGIRTEAFF
CDR3nt: TGCAGTGCTAAGGTAGAGGGACAGGGAATAAGGACTGAAGCTTTCTTT

d_gene: NA
abundance: many
j_gene: TRBJ2-7
v_gene: TRBV11-2
CDR3aa: CASSPNGYEQYF
CDR3nt: TGTGCCAGCAGCCCGAATGGGTACGAGCAGTACTTC

d_gene: NA
abundance: many
j_gene: TRBJ2-1
v_gene: TRBV3-1
CDR3aa: CASSQDTRAANEQFF
CDR3nt: TGTGCCAGCAGCCAAGATACCAGGGCGGCCAATGAGCAGTTCTTC

d_gene: NA
abundance: many
j_gene: TRBJ2-1
v_gene: TRBV20-1
CDR3aa: CSASGDSYNEQFF
CDR3nt: TGCAGTGCTAGTGGGGACTCCTACAATGAGCAGTTCTTC

d_gene: TRBD2
abundance: many
j_gene: TRBJ2-2
v_gene: TRBV5-1
CDR3aa: CASSSGAGGTGELFF
CDR3nt: TGCGCCAGCAGCTCCGGAGCGGGAGGCACCGGGGAGCTGTTTTTT

d_gene: TRBD2
abundance: many
j_gene: TRBJ2-3
v_gene: TRBV12-3/TRBV12-4
CDR3aa: CASSLGGSVGDTQYF
CDR3nt: TGTGCCAGCAGTTTAGGCGGGAGTGTTGGAGATACGCAGTATTTT

d_gene: NA
abundance: few
j_gene: TRBJ2-1
v_gene: TRBV2
CDR3aa: CASKTLGYESGNEQFF
CDR3nt: TGTGCCAGCAAAACCCTGGGCTACGAGTCCGGGAATGAGCAGTTCTTC

d_gene: NA
abundance: many
j_gene: TRBJ1-1
v_gene: TRBV5-1
CDR3aa: CASSLFGDEAFF
CDR3nt: TGCGCCAGCAGCTTGTTCGGGGATGAAGCTTTCTTT

d_gene: NA
abundance: many
j_gene: TRBJ1-1
v_gene: TRBV28
CDR3aa: CASLQGNTEAFF
CDR3nt: TGTGCCAGCTTGCAGGGCAACACTGAAGCTTTCTTT

d_gene: TRBD2
abundance: many
j_gene: TRBJ2-7
v_gene: TRBV13
CDR3aa: CASSRLGLAGPEQYF
CDR3nt: TGTGCCAGCAGCCGTCTGGGACTAGCGGGACCCGAGCAGTACTTC

d_gene: NA
abundance: many
j_gene: TRBJ2-1
v_gene: TRBV20-1
CDR3aa: CSAMIGAPENNEQFF
CDR3nt: TGCAGTGCTATGATTGGCGCTCCCGAAAACAATGAGCAGTTCTTC

d_gene: NA
abundance: many
j_gene: TRBJ2-5
v_gene: TRBV27
CDR3aa: CASSLRVFGETQYF
CDR3nt: TGTGCCAGCAGTTTAAGGGTTTTCGGAGAGACCCAGTACTTC

d_gene: NA
abundance: medium-sized
j_gene: TRBJ2-1
v_gene: TRBV9
CDR3aa: CASSVERGSIYNEQFF
CDR3nt: TGTGCCAGCAGCGTAGAAAGGGGTAGCATCTACAATGAGCAGTTCTTC

d_gene: NA
abundance: NA
j_gene: TRBJ2-4
v_gene: TRBV4-3
CDR3aa: CTSSQDPHPSGTIQYF
CDR3nt: TGCACCAGCAGCCAAGATCCCCACCCAAGTGGAACCATTCAGTACTTC

d_gene: TRBD2
abundance: many
j_gene: TRBJ2-7
v_gene: TRBV20-1
CDR3aa: CSARDHLAGANEQYF
CDR3nt: TGCAGTGCTAGAGATCATTTAGCGGGAGCCAACGAGCAGTACTTC

d_gene: NA
abundance: many
j_gene: TRBJ2-3
v_gene: TRBV29-1
CDR3aa: CSVEDLPSGHTDTQYF
CDR3nt: TGCAGCGTTGAAGATCTTCCGAGCGGGCACACAGATACGCAGTATTTT

d_gene: TRBD2
abundance: NA
j_gene: TRBJ2-7
v_gene: TRBV12-3/TRBV12-4
CDR3aa: CASSLVPLAGAEQYF
CDR3nt: TGTGCCAGCAGTTTAGTGCCACTAGCGGGGGCAGAGCAGTACTTC

d_gene: TRBD1
abundance: many
j_gene: TRBJ2-5
v_gene: TRBV25-1
CDR3aa: CASSGNPGQNSGETQYF
CDR3nt: TGTGCCAGCAGTGGAAATCCGGGACAGAATTCTGGGGAGACCCAGTACTTC

d_gene: TRBD2
abundance: medium-sized
j_gene: TRBJ2-7
v_gene: TRBV20-1
CDR3aa: CSPRGGNYEQYF
CDR3nt: TGCAGCCCCCGGGGGGGGAACTACGAGCAGTACTTC

d_gene: NA
abundance: many
j_gene: TRBJ2-1
v_gene: TRBV11-2
CDR3aa: CASSRDTSSYNEQFF
CDR3nt: TGTGCCAGCAGCCGAGACACGAGCTCCTACAATGAGCAGTTCTTC

d_gene: NA
abundance: NA
j_gene: TRBJ2-4
v_gene: TRBV6-5
CDR3aa: CASSYSVRINIQYF
CDR3nt: TGTGCCAGCAGTTACTCGGTCAGAATAAACATTCAGTACTTC

d_gene: NA
abundance: medium-sized
j_gene: TRBJ1-5
v_gene: TRBV29-1
CDR3aa: CSVAPSTASNQPQHF
CDR3nt: TGCAGCGTTGCCCCGTCGACAGCGAGCAATCAGCCCCAGCATTTT

d_gene: NA
abundance: many
j_gene: TRBJ2-7
v_gene: TRBV12-3/TRBV12-4
CDR3aa: CATSLGGKSEQYF
CDR3nt: TGTGCCACATCTTTGGGGGGCAAGAGCGAGCAGTACTTC

d_gene: NA
abundance: many
j_gene: TRBJ1-1
v_gene: TRBV18
CDR3aa: CASSPGQSNTEAFF
CDR3nt: TGTGCCAGCTCACCAGGACAGTCGAACACTGAAGCTTTCTTT

d_gene: NA
abundance: many
j_gene: TRBJ2-5
v_gene: TRBV15
CDR3aa: CATSLGGETQYF
CDR3nt: TGTGCCACCAGCCTCGGGGGAGAGACCCAGTACTTC

d_gene: NA
abundance: few
j_gene: TRBJ2-2
v_gene: TRBV6-5
CDR3aa: CASSYSTSGGGSCFF
CDR3nt: NA

d_gene: TRBD2
abundance: NA
j_gene: TRBJ2-7
v_gene: TRBV30
CDR3aa: CAWSPGTRVFGQYF
CDR3nt: TGTGCCTGGAGTCCCGGGACTAGGGTGTTCGGGCAGTACTTC

d_gene: TRBD2
abundance: many
j_gene: TRBJ2-1
v_gene: TRBV20-1
CDR3aa: CSAVPRTSGRASGEQFF
CDR3nt: TGCAGTGCTGTTCCTCGGACTAGCGGGAGGGCCTCGGGTGAGCAGTTCTTC

d_gene: TRBD2
abundance: many
j_gene: TRBJ2-7
v_gene: TRBV20-1
CDR3aa: CSAPRPLAGIYEQYF
CDR3nt: TGCAGTGCTCCACGCCCACTAGCGGGAATCTACGAGCAGTACTTC

d_gene: NA
abundance: many
j_gene: TRBJ1-1
v_gene: TRBV30
CDR3aa: CAWSSRDGEAFF
CDR3nt: TGTGCCTGGAGCTCCAGGGATGGTGAAGCTTTCTTT

d_gene: TRBD1
abundance: many
j_gene: TRBJ2-5
v_gene: TRBV20-1
CDR3aa: CSARTDRGHETQYF
CDR3nt: TGCAGTGCTAGAACGGACAGGGGGCACGAGACCCAGTACTTC

d_gene: NA
abundance: NA
j_gene: TRBJ1-6
v_gene: TRBV2
CDR3aa: CASRAAYSYNSPLHF
CDR3nt: TGTGCCAGCCGGGCGGCCTACTCCTATAATTCACCCCTCCACTTT

d_gene: TRBD1
abundance: many
j_gene: TRBJ2-1
v_gene: TRBV7-9
CDR3aa: CASRLPGQGYNEQFF
CDR3nt: TGTGCCAGCAGGTTGCCGGGACAGGGCTACAATGAGCAGTTCTTC

d_gene: NA
abundance: many
j_gene: TRBJ2-3
v_gene: TRBV7-2
CDR3aa: CASSLQTGATDTQYF
CDR3nt: TGTGCCAGCAGCTTACAGACGGGCGCCACAGATACGCAGTATTTT

d_gene: NA
abundance: many
j_gene: TRBJ1-2
v_gene: TRBV6-1
CDR3aa: CASSEAVNYGYTF
CDR3nt: TGTGCCAGCAGTGAGGCTGTGAACTATGGCTACACCTTC

d_gene: NA
abundance: many
j_gene: TRBJ2-3
v_gene: TRBV12-3/TRBV12-4
CDR3aa: CASSLEFGDRDTQYF
CDR3nt: TGTGCCAGCAGTTTAGAGTTTGGGGACCGAGATACGCAGTATTTT

d_gene: NA
abundance: NA
j_gene: TRBJ2-1
v_gene: TRBV6-2/TRBV6-3
CDR3aa: CASSSGYNEQFF
CDR3nt: TGTGCCAGCAGTAGCGGCTACAATGAGCAGTTCTTC

d_gene: NA
abundance: many
j_gene: TRBJ2-1
v_gene: TRBV2
CDR3aa: CASSVTPSYNEQFF
CDR3nt: TGTGCCAGCAGTGTTACGCCTTCCTACAATGAGCAGTTCTTC

d_gene: NA
abundance: NA
j_gene: TRBJ1-1
v_gene: TRBV6-8
CDR3aa: CASSYSLYPPENTEAFF
CDR3nt: TGTGCCAGCAGTTACTCCCTTTACCCCCCAGAGAACACTGAAGCTTTCTTT

d_gene: NA
abundance: many
j_gene: TRBJ2-6
v_gene: TRBV7-9
CDR3aa: CASKGPSLGANVLTF
CDR3nt: TGTGCCAGCAAAGGTCCGAGCCTTGGGGCCAACGTCCTGACTTTC

d_gene: NA
abundance: few
j_gene: TRBJ2-4
v_gene: TRBV20-1
CDR3aa: CSTMTPAKNIQYF
CDR3nt: TGCAGTACAATGACCCCAGCCAAAAACATTCAGTACTTC

d_gene: NA
abundance: many
j_gene: TRBJ2-1
v_gene: TRBV11-2
CDR3aa: CASSTLLGSYNEQFF
CDR3nt: TGTGCCAGCAGTACCCTATTGGGTTCCTACAATGAGCAGTTCTTC

d_gene: NA
abundance: many
j_gene: TRBJ2-6
v_gene: TRBV5-1
CDR3aa: CASSFFSPDSGANVLTF
CDR3nt: TGCGCCAGCAGCTTTTTTTCGCCTGACTCTGGGGCCAACGTCCTGACTTTC

d_gene: NA
abundance: many
j_gene: TRBJ2-3
v_gene: TRBV2
CDR3aa: CASSVVPDTQYF
CDR3nt: TGTGCCAGCAGTGTAGTTCCAGATACGCAGTATTTT

d_gene: NA
abundance: many
j_gene: TRBJ1-6
v_gene: TRBV12-3/TRBV12-4
CDR3aa: CASSLGRENSPLHF
CDR3nt: TGTGCCAGCAGTCTAGGACGGGAGAATTCACCCCTCCACTTT

d_gene: NA
abundance: NA
j_gene: TRBJ2-3
v_gene: TRBV15
CDR3aa: CATSREEGVTTDTQYF
CDR3nt: TGTGCCACCAGCAGAGAGGAGGGGGTCACAACAGATACGCAGTATTTT

d_gene: NA
abundance: many
j_gene: TRBJ2-7
v_gene: TRBV4-2
CDR3aa: CASSRDVSGPTYEQYF
CDR3nt: TGTGCCAGCAGCCGCGACGTTAGCGGACCCACCTACGAGCAGTACTTC

d_gene: TRBD2
abundance: few
j_gene: TRBJ2-3
v_gene: TRBV29-1
CDR3aa: CSVERLAGVDTQYF
CDR3nt: TGCAGCGTTGAAAGACTAGCGGGAGTGGATACGCAGTATTTT

d_gene: NA
abundance: many
j_gene: TRBJ1-5
v_gene: TRBV3-1
CDR3aa: CASSQDTGANQPQHF
CDR3nt: TGTGCCAGCAGCCAAGACACCGGGGCGAATCAGCCCCAGCATTTT

d_gene: NA
abundance: many
j_gene: TRBJ2-1
v_gene: TRBV19
CDR3aa: CASSISSGTNEQFF
CDR3nt: TGTGCCAGTAGTATATCGAGCGGAACCAATGAGCAGTTCTTC

d_gene: NA
abundance: many
j_gene: TRBJ2-1
v_gene: TRBV29-1
CDR3aa: CSVEEWESDYNEQFF
CDR3nt: TGCAGCGTTGAAGAGTGGGAGTCGGACTACAATGAGCAGTTCTTC

d_gene: TRBD1
abundance: many
j_gene: TRBJ1-2
v_gene: TRBV10-3
CDR3aa: CAISDQGQMYGYTF
CDR3nt: TGTGCCATCAGTGACCAGGGACAGATGTATGGCTACACCTTC